This is a list of T cell receptor beta chains from one sample in a study of blood T cells in healthy people across ages. In TCRdb, the 5' RACE reads were re-called with MiXCR into one record per CDR3 protein. Here the sample spans around 1.7 million distinct CDR3 sequences, about 28% being singletons. Sequencing used blood. The origin of the receptors is a woman aged 25 to 45 in good health. Both conserved end residues are part of each CDR3. Each record gives: D gene, clone size, J gene, V gene, CDR3 DNA, CDR3 protein. A D gene is named only where the DNA matches it firmly. Size values are once, few and many counts, or a class for expanded clones, and some rows have none.

>-|-|TRBJ2-5|TRBV20-1
TGCAGTGCCCCGCCAGGACGAGGGGTTGAGACCCAGTACTTC
CSAPPGRGVETQYF
>-|-|TRBJ1-2|TRBV25-1
TGTGCCAGCAGTGAATTCAGCGACAGTAACTATGGCTACACCTTC
CASSEFSDSNYGYTF
>-|-|TRBJ1-5|TRBV20-1
TGCAGTGCTAGAGATCGAATCAGGGGTAGCAATCAGCCCCAGCATTTT
CSARDRIRGSNQPQHF
>-|-|TRBJ1-2|TRBV28
TGTGCCAGCATGTGGAAGGGTAGCTATGGCTACACCTTC
CASMWKGSYGYTF
>-|few|TRBJ1-5|TRBV7-8
TGTGCCAGCAGCCCGGCAGGACAGAGAAGCAATCAGCCCCAGCATTTT
CASSPAGQRSNQPQHF
>-|-|TRBJ2-3|TRBV7-9
TGTGCCAGCAGCCCCCCCGGGGGCCTAACACGAGATACGCAGTATTTT
CASSPPGGLTRDTQYF
>TRBD2|few|TRBJ2-7|TRBV7-9
TGTGCCAGCAGCCCAAGACTAGCGGAAAGCTCCTACGAGCAGTACTTC
CASSPRLAESSYEQYF
>TRBD2|few|TRBJ2-1|TRBV9
TGTGCCAGCAGCGTAGATCCTAGCGGGGGAAGCTCCTACAATGAGCAGTTCTTC
CASSVDPSGGSSYNEQFF
>-|-|TRBJ2-7|TRBV20-1
TGCAGTGCACCCCACCCCGGGCAGGGGTCCTACGAGCAGTACTTC
CSAPHPGQGSYEQYF
>-|many|TRBJ2-7|TRBV6-1
TGTGCCAGCAGTGTGCAGGGGAACTACGAGCAGTACTTC
CASSVQGNYEQYF
>-|-|TRBJ2-3|TRBV29-1
TGCAGCGTCTCGGCTACTATAAACACAGATACGCAGTATTTT
CSVSATINTDTQYF
>TRBD2|-|TRBJ2-5|TRBV5-5
TGTGCCAGCAGTCCCGGGGGGGCCGTGGAGACCCAGTACTTC
CASSPGGAVETQYF
>-|-|TRBJ1-5|TRBV5-5
TGTGCCAGCAGCTTGGCGGTGCGTCAGCCCCAGCATTTT
CASSLAVRQPQHF
>TRBD2|-|TRBJ2-1|TRBV10-2
TGCGCCGGCAGTGAGCCCAGCGGGGGGACCATAGATGAGCAGTTCTTC
CAGSEPSGGTIDEQFF
>TRBD2|few|TRBJ2-5|TRBV7-9
TGTGCCAGCAGCTTAAGTTTGCAGGGAGGGCAAGAGACCCAGTACTTC
CASSLSLQGGQETQYF
>-|-|TRBJ2-3|TRBV7-2
TGTGCCAGCAGCCACCCTCCACCGCGGGGACATACGCAGTATTTT
CASSHPPPRGHTQYF
>-|many|TRBJ1-2|TRBV12-3/TRBV12-4
TGTGCCAGCACCCGAGGGCAGCCGGGGGGCTACACCTTC
CASTRGQPGGYTF
>-|few|TRBJ1-1|TRBV5-1
TGCGCCAGCAGCTTGGACGTTGATGGGACTGAAGCTTTCTTT
CASSLDVDGTEAFF
>TRBD2|-|TRBJ2-1|TRBV20-1
TGCGGTGCCTCTCTAGCGGGGGGGCCGGCTGAGCAGTTCTTC
CGASLAGGPAEQFF
>TRBD2|few|TRBJ2-7|TRBV27
TGTGCCAGCAGTGGGCGGGAGACCTCCTACGAGCAGTACTTC
CASSGRETSYEQYF
>TRBD1|-|TRBJ1-4|TRBV14
TGTGCCAGCAGCCTGAACAGGGGGACTAATGAAAAACTGTTTTTT
CASSLNRGTNEKLFF
>-|many|TRBJ2-7|TRBV28
TGTGCCACTACTTCTCAGGGCTCCTACGAGCAGTACTTC
CATTSQGSYEQYF
>TRBD1|once|TRBJ2-2|TRBV4-3
TGCGCCAGCAGCCACTTAAGGGGGGGACAGGGGATCGGGGAGCTGTTTTTT
CASSHLRGGQGIGELFF
>-|-|TRBJ2-3|TRBV2
TGTGCCAGCAGTGACGGGCCTCGGAGAGATACGCAGTATTTT
CASSDGPRRDTQYF
>TRBD2|-|TRBJ2-1|TRBV18
TGTGCCAGCTCACCACGGACTAGCGGGAGAGCCAATGAGCAGTTCTTC
CASSPRTSGRANEQFF
>-|few|TRBJ1-6|TRBV20-1
TGCAGTGCCCCCTCGCGAGGACAGACAGACTCACCCCTCCACTTT
CSAPSRGQTDSPLHF
>-|-|TRBJ1-5|TRBV5-6
TGTGCCAGCAGCCCGACTTACAGAACCTTTACTCGCAATCAGCCCCAGCATTTT
CASSPTYRTFTRNQPQHF
>-|-|TRBJ2-1|TRBV2
TGTGCCAGCAGTGGGTCCCGGCGTGACCATGAGCAGTTCTTC
CASSGSRRDHEQFF
>-|few|TRBJ2-7|TRBV12-3/TRBV12-4
TGTGCCAGCAGCCCCGGACAGAGGGCCAACGAGCAGTACTTC
CASSPGQRANEQYF
>-|many|TRBJ2-3|TRBV24-1
TGTGCCACCAGTGACCCAGGGGCGCCCACAGATACGCAGTATTTT
CATSDPGAPTDTQYF
>-|few|TRBJ2-6|TRBV2
TGTGCCAGCAGTGATTGGAGTGGGGCCAACGTCCTGACTTTC
CASSDWSGANVLTF
>-|-|TRBJ2-1|TRBV6-5
TGTGCCAGCAGTTACGGCGGCCGTTACGAGCAGTTCTTC
CASSYGGRYEQFF
>-|-|TRBJ2-1|TRBV24-1
TGTGCCACCAGTGATGCGACTATGGGGTCTGCTGGTGAGCAGTTCTTC
CATSDATMGSAGEQFF
>-|-|TRBJ2-7|TRBV9
TGTGCCAGCAGCCTCAACAAGGATGCCTACGAGCAGTACTTC
CASSLNKDAYEQYF
>-|-|TRBJ2-1|TRBV12-5
TGTGCTAGTGGCGAACTTTACAATGAGCAGTTCTTC
CASGELYNEQFF
>-|many|TRBJ1-2|TRBV9
TGTGCCAGCAGCGTAGAGGGGAACTATGGCTACACCTTC
CASSVEGNYGYTF
>TRBD1|few|TRBJ2-3|TRBV15
TGTGCCACCAGCAGAGAGGGGACAGGCACAGATACGCAGTATTTT
CATSREGTGTDTQYF
>-|-|TRBJ2-6|TRBV6-6
TGTGCCAGCAGTCCTACACTTTTGAGGGGGGCCAACGTCCTGACTTTC
CASSPTLLRGANVLTF
>TRBD1|-|TRBJ2-7|TRBV9
TGTCCCAGCAGCGTAGGGGGACAGTGGGAGTCGAACGAGCAGTACTTC
CPSSVGGQWESNEQYF
>-|few|TRBJ1-2|TRBV11-2
TGTGCCAGCAGCTTAGATCGGTACGGGGATGGCTACACCTTC
CASSLDRYGDGYTF
>-|few|TRBJ1-2|TRBV20-1
TGCAGTGCTAGAGATTTCCCCCTCGATGGCTACACCTTC
CSARDFPLDGYTF